These T cell receptor beta chains were read from a single sample in a study of CD8 T cells in Susac syndrome. TCRdb redid the calling of the immunoSEQ multiplex PCR reads with MiXCR, one entry per CDR3 protein. Of approximately 83,000 distinct CDR3 sequences listed, roughly 94% are singletons. Sequencing was carried out using CD8+ T cells from PBMCs. The receptors shown here come from a human donor with Susac syndrome. The CDR3 runs from the conserved cysteine through the conserved F or W. The order of the fields is J gene, D gene, V gene, clone size, CDR3 protein, CDR3 DNA. The D gene is left open where the match is weak. Not all rows give a size; the values are once, few, many and, for expanded clones, a class.

J: TRBJ2-3; D: TRBD1; V: TRBV7-9; size: .; CDR3: CASRGQGLTDTQYF; DNA: TGTGCCAGCCGGGGACAGGGCCTCACAGATACGCAGTATTTT
J: TRBJ2-2; D: TRBD1; V: TRBV6-4; size: .; CDR3: CATADRDTGELFF; DNA: TGTGCCACCGCGGACAGGGACACCGGGGAGCTGTTTTTT
J: TRBJ2-3; D: TRBD2; V: TRBV12-3/TRBV12-4; size: .; CDR3: CASSVGLAGDTQYF; DNA: TGTGCCAGCAGTGTGGGACTAGCGGGAGATACGCAGTATTTT
J: TRBJ1-4; D: .; V: TRBV5-5; size: .; CDR3: CASSLRAAEYATNEKLFF; DNA: TGTGCCAGCAGCTTGAGAGCCGCAGAGTATGCAACTAATGAAAAACTGTTTTTT
J: TRBJ2-3; D: .; V: TRBV7-9; size: .; CDR3: CASSLYRTSRGAYTDTQYF; DNA: TGTGCCAGCAGCCTCTACCGCACGAGCCGGGGGGCCTACACAGATACGCAGTATTTT
J: TRBJ1-2; D: TRBD1; V: TRBV29-1; size: .; CDR3: CSVDRAGGYTF; DNA: TGCAGCGTGGACAGGGCGGGCGGCTACACCTTC
J: TRBJ1-1; D: .; V: TRBV19; size: .; CDR3: CASSPDPWAEAFF; DNA: TGTGCCAGTAGCCCGGACCCCTGGGCTGAAGCTTTCTTT
J: TRBJ1-4; D: .; V: TRBV2; size: .; CDR3: CASSEQGWGSTNEKLFF; DNA: TGTGCCAGCAGTGAGCAGGGGTGGGGCTCAACTAATGAAAAACTGTTTTTT
J: TRBJ1-2; D: .; V: TRBV27; size: .; CDR3: CASSLVQGYGYTF; DNA: TGTGCCAGCAGTTTAGTCCAGGGCTATGGCTACACCTTC
J: TRBJ2-7; D: .; V: TRBV12-3/TRBV12-4; size: .; CDR3: CASSFGMEQYF; DNA: TGTGCCAGCAGTTTTGGGATGGAGCAGTACTTC
J: TRBJ2-1; D: TRBD2; V: TRBV2; size: .; CDR3: CASSDVLGGASGNNEQFF; DNA: TGTGCCAGCAGTGATGTGCTAGGTGGGGCTAGCGGCAACAATGAGCAGTTCTTC
J: TRBJ2-7; D: TRBD1; V: TRBV28; size: .; CDR3: CASSPRDRIYEQYF; DNA: TGTGCCAGCAGTCCCCGGGACAGGATCTACGAGCAGTACTTC
J: TRBJ2-5; D: .; V: TRBV21-1; size: .; CDR3: CASSTQGRETQYF; DNA: TGTGCCAGCAGCACCCAGGGGAGGGAGACCCAGTACTTC
J: TRBJ2-2; D: TRBD1; V: TRBV5-4; size: .; CDR3: CASSLGTGERTGELFF; DNA: TGTGCCAGCAGCCTAGGGACAGGGGAGCGCACCGGGGAGCTGTTTTTT
J: TRBJ2-2; D: TRBD2; V: TRBV28; size: once; CDR3: CASSLGSGAGDTGELFF; DNA: TGTGCCAGCAGTTTAGGCAGCGGGGCGGGGGACACCGGGGAGCTGTTTTTT
J: TRBJ1-2; D: .; V: TRBV27; size: .; CDR3: CASRPTGPNYGYTF; DNA: TGTGCCAGCAGACCGACAGGCCCTAACTATGGCTACACCTTC
J: TRBJ2-5; D: TRBD2; V: TRBV10-3; size: .; CDR3: CAITSGGARETQYF; DNA: TGTGCCATAACTAGCGGGGGGGCCAGAGAGACCCAGTACTTC
J: TRBJ2-5; D: .; V: TRBV20-1; size: .; CDR3: CSARGWAGKETQYF; DNA: TGCAGTGCTAGAGGTTGGGCGGGGAAAGAGACCCAGTACTTC
J: TRBJ2-7; D: .; V: TRBV30; size: .; CDR3: CAWSVQGYHEQYF; DNA: TGTGCCTGGAGTGTACAGGGATACCACGAGCAGTACTTC
J: TRBJ1-5; D: .; V: TRBV7-2; size: .; CDR3: CASSLTTGYNQPQHF; DNA: TGTGCCAGCAGCTTAACCACAGGGTACAATCAGCCCCAGCATTTT
J: TRBJ2-6; D: .; V: TRBV14; size: .; CDR3: CASSQDLGSGANVLTF; DNA: TGTGCCAGCAGCCAAGATCTCGGCTCAGGGGCCAACGTCCTGACTTTC
J: TRBJ2-7; D: TRBD1; V: TRBV5-1; size: .; CDR3: CASSARQGSYEQYF; DNA: TGCGCCAGCAGCGCACGACAGGGTTCCTACGAGCAGTACTTC
J: TRBJ2-1; D: .; V: TRBV12-3/TRBV12-4; size: .; CDR3: CASSTQEGGNEQFF; DNA: TGTGCCAGCAGCACTCAAGAAGGGGGCAATGAGCAGTTCTTC
J: TRBJ1-1; D: .; V: TRBV12-3/TRBV12-4; size: .; CDR3: CASTTPPENTEAFF; DNA: TGTGCCAGCACCACACCACCGGAGAACACTGAAGCTTTCTTT
J: TRBJ2-3; D: .; V: TRBV24-1; size: .; CDR3: CATSELFTDTQYF; DNA: TGTGCCACCAGTGAGTTATTCACAGATACGCAGTATTTT
J: TRBJ2-7; D: TRBD1; V: TRBV29-1; size: .; CDR3: CSVPGQKSPYEQYF; DNA: TGCAGCGTCCCGGGACAGAAATCCCCCTACGAGCAGTACTTC
J: TRBJ2-6; D: TRBD2; V: TRBV4-3; size: .; CDR3: CASSQGTGLAGVGANVLTF; DNA: TGCGCCAGCAGCCAAGGGACGGGACTAGCGGGAGTTGGGGCCAACGTCCTGACTTTC
J: TRBJ2-1; D: TRBD1; V: TRBV23-1; size: .; CDR3: CASSPRDRIYNEQFF; DNA: TGCGCCAGCAGTCCCCGGGACAGGATTTACAATGAGCAGTTCTTC
J: TRBJ2-5; D: TRBD2; V: TRBV20-1; size: .; CDR3: CSAGLAGTEPPETQYF; DNA: TGCAGTGCTGGGTTAGCGGGAACCGAACCTCCGGAGACCCAGTACTTC
J: TRBJ2-7; D: .; V: TRBV14; size: .; CDR3: CASSQDGSWAYEQYF; DNA: TGTGCCAGCAGCCAAGATGGGAGTTGGGCCTACGAGCAGTACTTC
J: TRBJ2-7; D: .; V: TRBV27; size: .; CDR3: CASSRTYEQYF; DNA: TGTGCCAGCAGTCGCACCTACGAGCAGTACTTC
J: TRBJ2-1; D: .; V: TRBV4-3; size: .; CDR3: CASSQDLSRETYGEQFF; DNA: TGCGCCAGCAGCCAAGATCTCTCCCGGGAGACTTACGGTGAGCAGTTCTTC
J: TRBJ1-2; D: .; V: TRBV29-1; size: .; CDR3: CSAVKGEGGYGYTF; DNA: TGCAGCGCTGTTAAGGGGGAGGGTGGGTATGGCTACACCTTC
J: TRBJ2-1; D: .; V: TRBV4-1; size: .; CDR3: CASSQEPTVDEQFF; DNA: TGCGCCAGCAGCCAAGAACCTACGGTCGATGAGCAGTTCTTC